This T cell receptor (beta chain) originates from a study of T cell changes during pregnancy in multiple sclerosis. The V gene's germline CDR1 is LGHNT and CDR2 FRNRAP. V shed 1 base and J 10 bases; nucleotides not matched to a gene: 6. This CDR3 spans 14 amino acids. This clone was observed a single time. Assay: immunoSEQ multiplex PCR; the TCRdb copy retains only in-frame clones and omits some. The profile shows some 46,000 clones, 80% to 95% of them singletons. The V call is TRBV12-5, the J call TRBJ1-4; 7 bases map to TRBD1. Sequenced sample: peripheral blood. This clonotype was obtained from a female donor with multiple sclerosis, enrolled in a pregnancy study. CDR3 amino acids: CASGLGQGDGKLFF. The CDR3 region has the DNA TGTGCTAGTGGTTTGGGACAGGGAGACGGAAAACTGTTTTTT.